This passage covers 20 T cell receptor beta chains from one sample sequenced in a study of control samples from healthy donors and cancer patients. The assay was immunoSEQ multiplex PCR, and TCRdb's table has in-frame clones only and misses some. The sample consists of around 70,000 clones, 75% to 85% of them appearing once. The specimen sequenced was blood. The receptors here all came from a man aged 55 to 70 in good health.

The CDR3 bases are TGTGCCAGCAAAGGGGATGGTAACACTGAAGCTTTCTTT. It codes for CASKGDGNTEAFF. The chain uses TRBV12-3 or TRBV12-4 and TRBJ1-1; D may be TRBD1 (5 bases). The CDR3 length is 13 residues. Trimming removed 7 bases from V and 2 bases from J, with 11 bases in between.

The chain links TRBV7-2 to TRBJ2-1; 11 nucleotides match TRBD2. The junction had 0 bases not matched to a gene; V was cut back by 3 bases and J by 2 bases. This CDR3 region has 15 residues. Germline V gene data show CDR1 as SGHTA and CDR2 as FQGNSA. Written as DNA, the CDR3 is TGTGCCAGCAGCTTTAGCGGGAGGGCCTACAATGAGCAGTTCTTC. It encodes CASSFSGRAYNEQFF.

The rearrangement links TRBV19 to TRBJ2-7; 8 positions match TRBD1. The germline gives CDR1 LNHDA, CDR2 SQIVND (reference sequence). V shed 5 bases, J shed 2 bases, and the junction held 5 bases outside the gene matches. The CDR3 runs to 14 residues. CDR3 DNA: TGTGCCAGTAGTCCGGACAGGGCAACCTACGAGCAGTACTTC. Translating gives CASSPDRATYEQYF. The full variable domain, rest sourced from reference TRBV19 and TRBJ2-7, is DGGITQSPKYLFRKEGQNVTLSCEQNLNHDAMYWYRQDPGQGLRLIYYSQIVNDFQKGDIAEGYSVSREKKESFPLTVTSAQKNPTAFYLCASSPDRATYEQYFGPGTRLTVT.

The chain carries TRBV7-9 and TRBJ2-2; 7 bases are a match to TRBD2. Germline CDR1 reads SEHNR; CDR2 reads FQNEAQ (reference sequence). CDR3 length equals 17 residues. V dropped 5 bases and J dropped 2; count of bases not matched to a gene: 11. The CDR3 here is CASSPTRGRANTGELFF. The CDR3, as DNA: TGTGCCAGCAGCCCCACCCGGGGGAGGGCCAACACCGGGGAGCTGTTTTTT.

This chain connects TRBV6-5 to TRBJ1-3; D possibly corresponds to TRBD1 (5 bases). Trimming took off 0 bases at V and 0 bases at J, with 9 bases between the two ends. Germline CDR1 reads MNHEY; CDR2 reads SVGAGI. This CDR3 is 16 amino acids long. The chain's CDR3 is CASSYSNRISGNTIYF. The CDR3 nucleotides read TGTGCCAGCAGTTACTCGAACAGGATCTCTGGAAACACCATATATTTT.

The rearrangement joins TRBV19 to TRBJ1-3; D might be TRBD1 (6 bases). Germline-derived CDR1 and CDR2 are LNHDA and SQIVND (reference sequence). The CDR3 is 13 residues long. The ends were cut back, 8 bases at V and 1 base at J, with 9 bases in the middle. The CDR3: CASSRGSGNTIYF. CDR3 in DNA: TGTGCCAGTTCCAGGGGTTCTGGAAACACCATATATTTT.

J is TRBJ2-7 and V is TRBV6-2 or TRBV6-3; no firm D call. Trimming cost V 5 bases and J 6 bases, with 8 bases left between them. Germline assignment: CDR1 MNHEY and CDR2 SVGEGT. The CDR3 runs 11 residues. In DNA form, the CDR3 reads TGTGCCAGCAGTCCCCGGGTCGAGCAGTACTTC. It specifies CASSPRVEQYF.

The chain couples TRBV6-2 or TRBV6-3 to TRBJ2-5; no clear D gene. This CDR3 is 16 amino acids long. Germline CDR1 MNHEY, CDR2 SVGEGT. Trimming took 0 bases from V and 5 from J, leaving 16 bases between them. The CDR3: CASSYSIGPPSETQYF. CDR3 bases: TGTGCCAGCAGTTACTCGATAGGACCCCCATCCGAGACCCAGTACTTC.

This clone was detected a few times. The chain has TRBV11-2 and TRBJ2-3, with D uncertain. In germline, CDR1 is SGHAT, CDR2 FQNNGV. The CDR3 extends over 15 amino acids. V lost 1 base to trimming and J lost 3 bases, with 11 bases between them. The CDR3 coding sequence is TGTGCCAGCAGCTTAGTTGGTGGCGGAACAGATACGCAGTATTTT. It specifies CASSLVGGGTDTQYF.

This chain links TRBV10-3 with TRBJ2-1, with a weak D call TRBD1 (8 bases). V gave up 8 bases and J gave up 1 base, with 18 bases separating them. The length of the CDR3 is 16 residues. From germline, CDR1 is ENHRY and CDR2 SYGVKD. The DNA of the CDR3 is TGTGCCATCGGGGAGGGACAGGCGAGTTCCTACAATGAGCAGTTCTTC. Its protein is CAIGEGQASSYNEQFF.

This clone has more than one count but fewer than ten. This chain uses TRBV30 with TRBJ2-7; 8 bases map to TRBD1. This CDR3 spans 13 amino acids. V trimming: 4 bases; J trimming: 6 bases; junction bases outside the gene matches: 8. The germline CDR1 and CDR2 sequences are GTSNPN and SVGIG (reference sequence). CDR3 nucleotides: TGTGCCTGGACTACGGGACAGGTGAGCGAGCAGTACTTC. Translating it yields CAWTTGQVSEQYF.

This sequence joins TRBV7-8 and TRBJ2-1; 7 bases align to TRBD2. The CDR3 runs 15 residues. V gave up 7 bases and J gave up 4 bases; unmatched junction bases: 10. Germline CDR1 is SGHVS and CDR2 is FQNEAQ. CDR3 protein: CASTVQRGHYNEQFF. For the CDR3, the DNA is TGTGCCAGCACCGTCCAGCGGGGCCATTACAATGAGCAGTTCTTC.

This clone showed up many times. The chain links TRBV9 to TRBJ2-7; 8 nucleotides line up with TRBD1. J lost 3 bases, V lost 0 bases, and 2 bases had no gene match. The CDR3 extends over 14 amino acids. Germline V gene lookup returns CDR1 SGDLS and CDR2 YYNGEE. CDR3 in DNA: TGTGCCAGCAGCGTAGCCGACAGGGGCTACGAGCAGTACTTC. This encodes CASSVADRGYEQYF.

V is TRBV18 and J is TRBJ1-4; D is perhaps TRBD1 (5 bases). Germline lookup yields CDR1 KGHSH and CDR2 LQKENI. The CDR3 spans 12 residues. The V end was cut by 6 bases, the J end by 16 bases, with 18 bases between. The DNA for the CDR3 is TGTGCCAGCTCCCCTAGCGGGGCCTCCCCGTTTTTT. This sequence encodes CASSPSGASPFF. The full variable domain, its missing parts supplied by reference TRBV18 and TRBJ1-4, is NAGVMQNPRHLVRRRGQEARLRCSPMKGHSHVYWYRQLPEEGLKFMVYLQKENIIDESGMPKERFSAEFPKEGPSILRIQQVVRGDSAAYFCASSPSGASPFFGSGTQLSVL.

The rearrangement links TRBV24-1 to TRBJ1-2; 7 nucleotides match TRBD1. The junction had 5 bases not matched to a gene; V was cut back by 3 bases and J by 8 bases. The CDR3 loop spans 13 amino acids. Looked up from germline, CDR1 is KGHDR and CDR2 is SFDVKD. Written as DNA, the CDR3 is TGTGCCACCAGTGATCCTGGACAGGTCGGCTACACCTTC. Its protein product is CATSDPGQVGYTF.

The V and J genes are TRBV19 and TRBJ2-1; 9 nucleotides agree with TRBD1. Germline V gene sequence: CDR1 LNHDA, CDR2 SQIVND (reference sequence). Losses at the gene ends were 5 bases for V and 6 bases for J; bases not matched to a gene: 8. This CDR3 is 15 amino acids long. CDR3 region: CASSDAGQGRNEQFF. The CDR3 bases are TGTGCCAGTAGTGACGCGGGACAGGGTCGCAATGAGCAGTTCTTC.

DNA for the CDR3: TGCGCCAGCAGCAGACGAACCAACACAGATACGCAGTATTTT. This sequence encodes CASSRRTNTDTQYF. The genes are TRBV4-3 and TRBJ2-3; D not certain. The germline V gene has CDR1 LGHNA and CDR2 YSLEER. The V and J ends lost 5 bases and 2 bases respectively, with 11 bases between them. This CDR3 has 14 residues.

In DNA, the CDR3 is TGTGCCAGCAGCTTGGTTGGCCAAGGGGTCTACGAGCAGTACTTC. Translating gives CASSLVGQGVYEQYF. The rearrangement uses TRBV5-5 and TRBJ2-7, with a possible D match to TRBD1 (5 bases). This CDR3 contains 15 residues. V was pared by 0 bases and J by 3 bases, with 13 bases between. The germline V gene encodes CDR1 SGHKS and CDR2 YYEKEE (reference sequence).

Details on this clone: Other nucleotide sequences from this sample produce the same CDR3. CDR3 coding DNA: TGTGCCAGTAGTATCATGCGCGGCACCGGGGAGCTGTTTTTT. The encoded protein is CASSIMRGTGELFF. The chain combines TRBV19 with TRBJ2-2, with D uncertain. Germline CDR1 and CDR2: LNHDA and SQIVND (reference sequence). The CDR3 runs to 14 residues. The V and J ends lost 3 bases and 4 bases respectively, with 9 bases between them.

The chain links TRBV5-4 to TRBJ1-1; D perhaps matches TRBD1 (5 bases). The CDR3 is made up of 16 amino acids. Germline CDR1 SGHNT, CDR2 YYREEE (reference sequence). The V end was cut by 0 bases, the J end by 4 bases, with 16 bases between. CDR3 nucleotides: TGTGCCAGCAGCTTGGTTGGAGGGGCCTTCGGCACTGAAGCTTTCTTT. It codes for CASSLVGGAFGTEAFF.